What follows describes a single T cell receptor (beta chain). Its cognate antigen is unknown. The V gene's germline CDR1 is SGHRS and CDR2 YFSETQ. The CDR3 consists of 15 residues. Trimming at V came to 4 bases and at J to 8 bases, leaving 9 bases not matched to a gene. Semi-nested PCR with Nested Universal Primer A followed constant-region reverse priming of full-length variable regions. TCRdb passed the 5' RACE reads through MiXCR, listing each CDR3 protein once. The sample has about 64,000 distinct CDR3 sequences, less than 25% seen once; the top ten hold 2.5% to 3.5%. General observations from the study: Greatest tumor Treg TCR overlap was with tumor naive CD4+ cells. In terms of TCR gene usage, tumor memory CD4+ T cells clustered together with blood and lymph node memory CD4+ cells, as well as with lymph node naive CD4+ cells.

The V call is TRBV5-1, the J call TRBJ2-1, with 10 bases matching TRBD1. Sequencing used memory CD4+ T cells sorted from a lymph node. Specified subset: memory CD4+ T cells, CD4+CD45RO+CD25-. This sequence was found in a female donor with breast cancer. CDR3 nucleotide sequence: TGCGCCAGCAGCATCCGGGACAGGGGTGTGGATGAGCAGTTCTTC. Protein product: CASSIRDRGVDEQFF.